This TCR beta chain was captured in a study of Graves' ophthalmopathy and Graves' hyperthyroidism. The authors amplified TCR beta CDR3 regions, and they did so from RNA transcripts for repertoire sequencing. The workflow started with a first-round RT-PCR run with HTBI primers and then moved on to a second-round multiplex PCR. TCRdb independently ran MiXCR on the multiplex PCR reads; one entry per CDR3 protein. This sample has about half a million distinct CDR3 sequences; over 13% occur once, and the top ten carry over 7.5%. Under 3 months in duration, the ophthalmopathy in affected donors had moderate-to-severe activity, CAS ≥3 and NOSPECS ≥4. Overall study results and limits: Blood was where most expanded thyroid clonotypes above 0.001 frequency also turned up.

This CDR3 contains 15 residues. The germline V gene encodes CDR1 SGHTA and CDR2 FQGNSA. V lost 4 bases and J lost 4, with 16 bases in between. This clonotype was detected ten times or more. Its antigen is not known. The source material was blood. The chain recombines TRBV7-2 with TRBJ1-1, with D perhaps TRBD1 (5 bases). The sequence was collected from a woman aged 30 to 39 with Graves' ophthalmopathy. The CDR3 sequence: CASSSEGTRGTEAFF. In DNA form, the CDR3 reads TGTGCCAGCAGCTCCGAAGGGACCCGAGGCACTGAAGCTTTCTTT.